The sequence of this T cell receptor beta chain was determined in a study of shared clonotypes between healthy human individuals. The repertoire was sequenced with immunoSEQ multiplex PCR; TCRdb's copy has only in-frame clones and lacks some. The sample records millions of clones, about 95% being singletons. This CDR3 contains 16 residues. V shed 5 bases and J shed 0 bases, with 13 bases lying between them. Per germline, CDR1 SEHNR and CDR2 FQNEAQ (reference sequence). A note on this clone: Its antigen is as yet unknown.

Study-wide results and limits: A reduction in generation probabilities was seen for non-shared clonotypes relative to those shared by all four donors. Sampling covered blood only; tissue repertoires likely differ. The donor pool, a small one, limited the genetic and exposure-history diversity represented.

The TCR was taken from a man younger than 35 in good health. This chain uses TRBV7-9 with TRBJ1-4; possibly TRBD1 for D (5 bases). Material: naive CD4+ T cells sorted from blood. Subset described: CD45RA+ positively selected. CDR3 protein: CASSVGTVATNEKLFF. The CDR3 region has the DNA TGTGCCAGCAGCGTCGGGACCGTTGCAACTAATGAAAAACTGTTTTTT.